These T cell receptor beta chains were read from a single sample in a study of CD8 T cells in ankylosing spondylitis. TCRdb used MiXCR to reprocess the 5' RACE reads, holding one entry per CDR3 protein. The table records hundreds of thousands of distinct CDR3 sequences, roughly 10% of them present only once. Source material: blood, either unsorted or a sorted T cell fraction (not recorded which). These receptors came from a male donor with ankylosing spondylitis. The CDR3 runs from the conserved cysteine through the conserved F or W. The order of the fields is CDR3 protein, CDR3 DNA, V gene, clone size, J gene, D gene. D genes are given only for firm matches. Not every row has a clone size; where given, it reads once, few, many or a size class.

CASSLAGRNTEAFF | TGCGCCAGCAGCTTGGCCGGGAGGAACACTGAAGCTTTCTTT | TRBV5-1 | many | TRBJ1-1 | .
CASSSGGGYEQYF | TGCGCCAGCAGCTCAGGGGGTGGGTACGAGCAGTACTTC | TRBV5-1 | many | TRBJ2-7 | TRBD1
CASSDAEDLGPQHF | TGTGCCAGCAGTGACGCTGAGGATCTGGGGCCCCAGCATTTT | TRBV2 | . | TRBJ1-5 | .
CASLGTGESEAFF | TGTGCCAGCCTAGGGACAGGGGAGTCTGAAGCTTTCTTT | TRBV28 | . | TRBJ1-1 | TRBD1
CASRREPNTGELFF | TGTGCCAGCAGGCGGGAGCCGAACACCGGGGAGCTGTTTTTT | TRBV12-3/TRBV12-4 | many | TRBJ2-2 | TRBD2
CSARDQTVTNYGYTF | TGCAGTGCTAGAGATCAAACAGTAACTAACTATGGCTACACCTTC | TRBV20-1 | few | TRBJ1-2 | .
CASSLGLPYEQYF | TGTGCCAGCAGTTTAGGGCTACCCTACGAGCAGTACTTC | TRBV5-5 | few | TRBJ2-7 | .
CASSYGVLSSYNEQFF | TGTGCCAGCAGTTACGGGGTCTTAAGCTCCTACAATGAGCAGTTCTTC | TRBV6-5 | . | TRBJ2-1 | .
CATSLAGGVNEQFF | TGTGCCACCTCCCTAGCGGGAGGGGTCAATGAGCAGTTCTTC | TRBV24-1 | few | TRBJ2-1 | TRBD2
CASSFTSGGADTQYF | TGTGCCAGCAGCTTTACTAGCGGGGGGGCCGATACGCAGTATTTT | TRBV7-2 | many | TRBJ2-3 | TRBD2
CSVASRLGYTF | TGCAGCGTCGCCTCTAGATTGGGCTACACCTTC | TRBV29-1 | . | TRBJ1-2 | .
CASSWGHNLQTQYF | TGTGCTAGCAGCTGGGGGCACAATTTGCAGACCCAGTACTTC | TRBV7-7 | . | TRBJ2-5 | .
CSVEGPRGRDTQYF | TGCAGCGTTGAAGGACCCAGGGGGCGGGATACGCAGTATTTT | TRBV29-1 | . | TRBJ2-3 | TRBD1
CASSNTQGSYEQYF | TGCGCCAGCAGCAACACTCAGGGGTCCTACGAGCAGTACTTC | TRBV5-1 | few | TRBJ2-7 | .
CASSPGQEYTEAFF | TGTGCCAGCTCGCCGGGACAGGAGTACACTGAAGCTTTCTTT | TRBV18 | . | TRBJ1-1 | TRBD1
CASSLGWDNYGYTF | TGTGCCAGCAGCTTAGGTTGGGACAACTATGGCTACACCTTC | TRBV7-2 | many | TRBJ1-2 | .
CASTHLYGRGYGYTF | TGTGCCAGCACCCATTTGTACGGGAGAGGGTATGGCTACACCTTC | TRBV6-1 | few | TRBJ1-2 | .
CASSYHTQAFF | TGTGCCAGCAGTTACCATACTCAAGCTTTCTTT | TRBV6-2/TRBV6-3 | . | TRBJ1-1 | .
CASSLDSRVNNEQFF | TGTGCCAGCAGCTTAGATAGCAGAGTCAACAATGAGCAGTTCTTC | TRBV7-8 | . | TRBJ2-1 | .
CAIKESPTGELFF | TGTGCCATCAAAGAGTCTCCAACCGGGGAGCTGTTTTTT | TRBV10-3 | few | TRBJ2-2 | .
CASSSQGAKNIQYF | TGTGCCAGCAGCTCCCAGGGGGCCAAAAACATTCAGTACTTC | TRBV7-2 | . | TRBJ2-4 | .
CASSLGFGETQYF | TGCGCCAGCAGCTTGGGGTTTGGAGAGACCCAGTACTTC | TRBV5-1 | many | TRBJ2-5 | .
CASSQGASNTGELFF | TGTGCCAGCTCACAGGGGGCTTCGAACACCGGGGAGCTGTTTTTT | TRBV18 | . | TRBJ2-2 | TRBD1
CASSPPPARTDTQYF | TGTGCCAGCTCACCACCCCCAGCCCGGACAGATACGCAGTATTTT | TRBV18 | few | TRBJ2-3 | .
CASSGGQGEVSYTF | TGTGCCAGCAGCGGGGGACAGGGGGAAGTAAGCTACACCTTC | TRBV5-6 | . | TRBJ1-2 | TRBD1
CASSYQPGYEQYF | TGTGCCAGCAGTTACCAGCCGGGCTACGAGCAGTACTTC | TRBV6-5 | few | TRBJ2-7 | .
CAIRGGNEAFF | TGTGCCATCAGAGGGGGAAATGAAGCTTTCTTT | TRBV10-3 | few | TRBJ1-1 | .
CASSLGNVGELFF | TGTGCCAGCAGTCTGGGGAATGTCGGGGAGCTGTTTTTT | TRBV12-3/TRBV12-4 | . | TRBJ2-2 | .
CSVGGGRKLAGEVAYNEQFF | TGCAGCGTGGGGGGAGGGCGGAAACTAGCGGGAGAAGTGGCCTACAATGAGCAGTTCTTC | TRBV29-1 | many | TRBJ2-1 | TRBD2
CSAWNRVTDTQYF | TGCAGTGCTTGGAACAGGGTTACAGATACGCAGTATTTT | TRBV20-1 | . | TRBJ2-3 | .
CASSLTGQWGSGELFF | TGTGCCAGCAGCCTAACGGGACAGTGGGGGTCTGGGGAGCTGTTTTTT | TRBV7-9 | few | TRBJ2-2 | TRBD1
CAWSGRVPYEQYF | TGTGCCTGGAGTGGAAGGGTTCCCTACGAGCAGTACTTC | TRBV30 | few | TRBJ2-7 | .
CASSYSGRITDTQYF | TGTGCCAGCAGTTACTCGGGTAGAATCACAGATACGCAGTATTTT | TRBV6-5 | . | TRBJ2-3 | .
CSAPRTSAGTDTQYF | TGCAGTGCCCCCCGGACTAGCGCGGGCACAGATACGCAGTATTTT | TRBV20-1 | few | TRBJ2-3 | TRBD2
CASSLSWQDHEQYF | TGCGCCAGCAGCTTGTCATGGCAGGACCACGAGCAGTACTTC | TRBV5-1 | . | TRBJ2-7 | .
CASSYGAEETQYF | TGTGCCAGCAGTTACGGAGCAGAAGAGACCCAGTACTTC | TRBV6-2/TRBV6-3 | . | TRBJ2-5 | .
CASSLTGPPGGYSNQPQHF | TGTGCCAGCAGTTTAACGGGGCCACCAGGGGGCTATAGCAATCAGCCCCAGCATTTT | TRBV28 | many | TRBJ1-5 | TRBD1
CASTASGINYNEQFF | TGTGCCAGCACCGCTAGCGGGATTAACTACAATGAGCAGTTCTTC | TRBV6-1 | . | TRBJ2-1 | TRBD2
CAIRLGQGATGELFF | TGTGCCATCAGGCTGGGACAGGGGGCGACCGGGGAGCTGTTTTTT | TRBV10-3 | few | TRBJ2-2 | TRBD1
CASSLIAGGNNEQFF | TGTGCCAGCAGCTTAATAGCGGGAGGAAACAATGAGCAGTTCTTC | TRBV5-6 | few | TRBJ2-1 | TRBD2
CASSFFSRQGRNSPLHF | TGTGCCAGCAGCTTCTTCTCTAGACAGGGGAGGAATTCACCCCTCCACTTT | TRBV11-2 | few | TRBJ1-6 | TRBD1
CSLTGRGDTQYF | TGCAGCCTGACAGGGCGGGGGGATACGCAGTATTTT | TRBV20-1 | . | TRBJ2-3 | .
CATSRVGANGYTF | TGTGCCACCAGCAGAGTTGGGGCAAATGGCTACACCTTC | TRBV15 | few | TRBJ1-2 | .
CASSPWTSGDTQYF | TGCGCCAGCAGCCCCTGGACTAGCGGAGATACGCAGTATTTT | TRBV5-1 | . | TRBJ2-3 | TRBD2
CASSPLRGGQPQHF | TGTGCCAGCAGCCCCCTGAGGGGGGGTCAGCCCCAGCATTTT | TRBV3-1 | few | TRBJ1-5 | .
CASTLLAATYNEQFF | TGTGCCAGCACTCTACTAGCGGCCACCTACAATGAGCAGTTCTTC | TRBV6-2/TRBV6-3 | . | TRBJ2-1 | TRBD2
CASSVDPGQGSSEQFF | TGTGCCAGCAGCGTGGATCCGGGACAGGGTTCCAGTGAGCAGTTCTTC | TRBV9 | few | TRBJ2-1 | TRBD1
CASRPGTGVSPLHF | TGTGCCAGCCGTCCCGGGACAGGGGTTTCACCCCTCCACTTT | TRBV25-1 | few | TRBJ1-6 | TRBD1
CASSYSTTSTGRELFF | TGTGCCAGCAGTTACTCGACCACAAGCACCGGTAGGGAGCTGTTTTTT | TRBV6-5 | . | TRBJ2-2 | .
CSARDLTGNLANYGYTF | TGCAGTGCTAGAGATTTAACAGGCAATTTAGCTAACTATGGCTACACCTTC | TRBV20-1 | . | TRBJ1-2 | .
CSARGKQSNQPQHF | TGCAGTGCCAGAGGGAAACAGAGCAATCAGCCCCAGCATTTT | TRBV20-1 | many | TRBJ1-5 | .
CSATPSDTEAFF | TGCAGTGCTACACCGAGTGACACTGAAGCTTTCTTT | TRBV20-1 | few | TRBJ1-1 | .
CSARDRNYEQYF | TGCAGTGCTAGAGATAGGAACTACGAGCAGTACTTC | TRBV20-1 | many | TRBJ2-7 | .
CASSWGVSRYEQYF | TGTGCCAGCAGTTGGGGGGTTTCTAGGTACGAGCAGTACTTC | TRBV5-6 | few | TRBJ2-7 | .